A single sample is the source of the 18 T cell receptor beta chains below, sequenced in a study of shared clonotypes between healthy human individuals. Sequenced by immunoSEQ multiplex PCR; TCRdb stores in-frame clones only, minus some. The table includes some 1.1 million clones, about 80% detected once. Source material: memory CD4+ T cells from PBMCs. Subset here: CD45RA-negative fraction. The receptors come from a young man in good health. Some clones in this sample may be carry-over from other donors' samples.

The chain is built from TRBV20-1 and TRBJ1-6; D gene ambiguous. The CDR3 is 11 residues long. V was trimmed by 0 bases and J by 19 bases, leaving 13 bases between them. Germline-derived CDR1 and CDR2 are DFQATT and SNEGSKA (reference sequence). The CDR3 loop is CSAREDADLHF. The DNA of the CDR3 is TGCAGTGCTAGAGAAGACGCCGACCTGCACTTT.

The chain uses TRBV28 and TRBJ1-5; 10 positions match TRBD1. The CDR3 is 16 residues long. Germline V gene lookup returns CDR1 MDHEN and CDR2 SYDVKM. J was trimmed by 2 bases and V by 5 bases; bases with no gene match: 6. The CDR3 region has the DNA TGTGCCAGCAGTGACGGGACAGGGGTCGGCAATCAGCCCCAGCATTTT. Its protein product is CASSDGTGVGNQPQHF.

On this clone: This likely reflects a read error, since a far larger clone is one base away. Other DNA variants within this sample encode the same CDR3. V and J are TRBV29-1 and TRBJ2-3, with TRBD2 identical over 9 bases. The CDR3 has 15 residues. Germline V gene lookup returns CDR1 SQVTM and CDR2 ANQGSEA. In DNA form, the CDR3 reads TGCAGCGTTGGTTTAGCGGGAGAGATCACAGATACGCAGTACTTT. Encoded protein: CSVGLAGEITDTQYF.

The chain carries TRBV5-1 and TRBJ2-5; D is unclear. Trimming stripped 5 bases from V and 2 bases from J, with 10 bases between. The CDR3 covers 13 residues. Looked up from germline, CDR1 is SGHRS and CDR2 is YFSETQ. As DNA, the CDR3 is TGCGCCAGCAGTGGGAATTTACAAGAGACCCAGTACTTC. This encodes CASSGNLQETQYF.

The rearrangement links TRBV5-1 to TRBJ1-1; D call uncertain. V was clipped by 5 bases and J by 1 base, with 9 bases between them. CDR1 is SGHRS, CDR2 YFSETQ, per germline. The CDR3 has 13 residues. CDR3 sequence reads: CASSEAPNTEAFF. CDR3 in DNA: TGCGCCAGCAGTGAAGCGCCGAACACTGAAGCTTTCTTT.

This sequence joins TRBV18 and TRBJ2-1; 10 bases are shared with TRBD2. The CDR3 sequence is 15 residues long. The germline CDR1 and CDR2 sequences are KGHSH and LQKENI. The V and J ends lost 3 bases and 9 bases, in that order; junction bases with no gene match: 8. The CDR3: CASSPGLAGEIEQFF. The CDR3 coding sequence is TGTGCCAGCTCACCGGGGCTAGCGGGAGAGATTGAGCAGTTCTTC.

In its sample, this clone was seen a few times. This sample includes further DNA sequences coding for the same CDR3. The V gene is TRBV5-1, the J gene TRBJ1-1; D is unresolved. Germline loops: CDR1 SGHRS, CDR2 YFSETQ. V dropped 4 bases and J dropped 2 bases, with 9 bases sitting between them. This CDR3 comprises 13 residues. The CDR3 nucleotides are TGCGCCAGCAGCCCCGGGAGTAACACTGAAGCTTTCTTT. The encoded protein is CASSPGSNTEAFF. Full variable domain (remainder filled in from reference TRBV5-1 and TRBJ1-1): KAGVTQTPRYLIKTRGQQVTLSCSPISGHRSVSWYQQTPGQGLQFLFEYFSETQRNKGNFPGRFSGRQFSNSRSEMNVSTLELGDSALYLCASSPGSNTEAFFGQGTRLTVV.

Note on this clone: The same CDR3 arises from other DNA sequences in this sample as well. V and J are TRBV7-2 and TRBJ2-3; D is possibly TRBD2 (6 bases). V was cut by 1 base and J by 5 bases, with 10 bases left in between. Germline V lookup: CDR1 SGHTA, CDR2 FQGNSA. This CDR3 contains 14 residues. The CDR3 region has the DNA TGTGCCAGCAGCTTAGGCCAGGGAGGAGATACGCAGTATTTT. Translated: CASSLGQGGDTQYF.

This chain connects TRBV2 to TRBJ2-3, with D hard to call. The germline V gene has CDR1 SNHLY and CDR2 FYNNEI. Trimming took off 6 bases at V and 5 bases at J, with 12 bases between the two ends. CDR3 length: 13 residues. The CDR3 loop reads CASRGTAGDTQYF. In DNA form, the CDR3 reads TGTGCCAGCAGGGGTACAGCTGGAGATACGCAGTATTTT.

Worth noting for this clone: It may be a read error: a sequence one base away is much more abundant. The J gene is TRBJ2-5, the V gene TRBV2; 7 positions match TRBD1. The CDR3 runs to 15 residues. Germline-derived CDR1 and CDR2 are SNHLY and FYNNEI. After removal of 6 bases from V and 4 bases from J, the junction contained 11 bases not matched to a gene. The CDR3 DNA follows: TGTGCCAGCAGCGCTATGGTGACAGGGATAGAGACCCAGTACTTC. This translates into CASSAMVTGIETQYF.

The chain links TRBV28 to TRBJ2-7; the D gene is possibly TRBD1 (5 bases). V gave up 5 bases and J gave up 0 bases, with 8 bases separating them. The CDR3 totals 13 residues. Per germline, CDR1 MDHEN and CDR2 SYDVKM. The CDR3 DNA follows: TGTGCCAGCAGTCTTGGACACTCCTACGAGCAGTACTTC. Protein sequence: CASSLGHSYEQYF. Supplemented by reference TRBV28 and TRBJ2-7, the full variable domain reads DVKVTQSSRYLVKRTGEKVFLECVQDMDHENMFWYRQDPGLGLRLIYFSYDVKMKEKGDIPEGYSVSREKKERFSLILESASTNQTSMYLCASSLGHSYEQYFGPGTRLTVT.

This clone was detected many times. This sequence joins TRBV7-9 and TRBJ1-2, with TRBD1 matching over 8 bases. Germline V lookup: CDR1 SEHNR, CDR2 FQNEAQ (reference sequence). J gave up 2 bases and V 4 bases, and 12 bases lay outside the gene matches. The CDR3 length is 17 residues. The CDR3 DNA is TGTGCCAGCAGCTCGCGGGACAGGAGTTACCTAAACTATGGCTACACCTTC. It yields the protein CASSSRDRSYLNYGYTF. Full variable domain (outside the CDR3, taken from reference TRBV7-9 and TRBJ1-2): DTGVSQNPRHKITKRGQNVTFRCDPISEHNRLYWYRQTLGQGPEFLTYFQNEAQLEKSRLLSDRFSAERPKGSFSTLEIQRTEQGDSAMYLCASSSRDRSYLNYGYTFGSGTRLTVV.

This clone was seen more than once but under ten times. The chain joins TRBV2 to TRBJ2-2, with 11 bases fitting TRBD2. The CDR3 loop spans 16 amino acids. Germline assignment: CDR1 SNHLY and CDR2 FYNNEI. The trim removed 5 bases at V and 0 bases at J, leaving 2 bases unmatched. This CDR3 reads CASSLAGGSNTGELFF. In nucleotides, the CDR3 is TGTGCCAGCAGTTTAGCGGGAGGGTCGAACACCGGGGAGCTGTTTTTT.

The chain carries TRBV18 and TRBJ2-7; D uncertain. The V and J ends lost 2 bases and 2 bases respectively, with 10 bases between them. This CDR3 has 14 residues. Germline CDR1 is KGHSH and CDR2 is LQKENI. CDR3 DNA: TGTGCCAGCTCACCAGGGGTACGGCCCTACGAGCAGTACTTC. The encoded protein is CASSPGVRPYEQYF. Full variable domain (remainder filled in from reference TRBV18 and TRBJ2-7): NAGVMQNPRHLVRRRGQEARLRCSPMKGHSHVYWYRQLPEEGLKFMVYLQKENIIDESGMPKERFSAEFPKEGPSILRIQQVVRGDSAAYFCASSPGVRPYEQYFGPGTRLTVT.

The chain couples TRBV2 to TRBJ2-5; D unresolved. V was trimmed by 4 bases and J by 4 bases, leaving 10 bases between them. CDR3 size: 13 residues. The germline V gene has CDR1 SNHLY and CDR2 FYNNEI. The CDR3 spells CASSASVRETQYF. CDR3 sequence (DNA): TGTGCCAGCAGTGCTAGTGTTAGAGAGACCCAGTACTTC.

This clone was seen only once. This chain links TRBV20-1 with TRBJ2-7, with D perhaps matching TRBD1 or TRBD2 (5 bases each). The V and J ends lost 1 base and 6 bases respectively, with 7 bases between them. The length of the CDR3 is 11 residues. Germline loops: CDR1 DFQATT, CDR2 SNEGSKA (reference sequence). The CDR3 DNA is TGCAGTGCTAGAGGAGGGGCCGAGCAGTACTTC. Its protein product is CSARGGAEQYF.

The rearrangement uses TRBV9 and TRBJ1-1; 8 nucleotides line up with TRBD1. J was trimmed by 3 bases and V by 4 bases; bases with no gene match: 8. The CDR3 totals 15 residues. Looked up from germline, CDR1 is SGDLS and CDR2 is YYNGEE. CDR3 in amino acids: CASSPQAGGHTEAFF. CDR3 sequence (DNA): TGTGCCAGCAGCCCCCAGGCAGGGGGCCACACTGAAGCTTTCTTT.

The CDR3 coding sequence is TGTGCCAGCAGTTACTTCGGTAATGAAAAACTGTTTTTT. Its translation is CASSYFGNEKLFF. The chain has TRBV6-5 and TRBJ1-4, with unresolved D. The CDR3 extends over 13 amino acids. The germline V gene encodes CDR1 MNHEY and CDR2 SVGAGI. V lost 1 base and J 4 bases, leaving 4 bases between the germline ends.